Below, 31 T cell receptor beta chains from the same sample are listed, as sequenced in a study of blood T cell repertoires in COVID-19. Libraries were prepared by immunoSEQ multiplex PCR; TCRdb keeps only in-frame clonotypes and omits some of them. The sample consists of over 60,000 clones, around nine tenths of them appearing once. The sequenced sample consisted of peripheral blood. The receptors here all came from a man in his sixties with acute or convalescent COVID-19.

The chain is built from TRBV14 and TRBJ2-7, with 7 nucleotides matching TRBD2. The ends lost 0 bases at V and 2 bases at J; junction bases unmatched: 7. The CDR3 sequence is 16 residues long. CDR1 and CDR2 from the germline V gene are SGHDN and FVKESK. CDR3 protein: CASSQDLGGRTYEQYF. CDR3 DNA sequence: TGTGCCAGCAGCCAAGATCTGGGGGGGAGGACCTACGAGCAGTACTTC.

This rearrangement joins TRBV2 to TRBJ2-7, with a tentative D call TRBD2 (6 bases). Germline lookup yields CDR1 SNHLY and CDR2 FYNNEI. The V end lost 10 bases, the J end lost 5 bases, and 12 bases lay between the germline ends. The CDR3 has 11 amino acids. CDR3 sequence: CATQEGHEQYF. The CDR3 DNA reads as TGTGCCACCCAGGAGGGCCACGAGCAGTACTTC. The full variable domain, its missing parts supplied by reference TRBV2 and TRBJ2-7, is EPEVTQTPSHQVTQMGQEVILRCVPISNHLYFYWYRQILGQKVEFLVSFYNNEISEKSEIFDDQFSVERPDGSNFTLKIRSTKLEDSAMYFCATQEGHEQYFGPGTRLTVT.

This chain connects TRBV7-2 to TRBJ2-7, with 11 bases matching TRBD2. With V trimmed by 2 bases and J by 0 bases, 9 bases remained unmatched. This CDR3 is built from 18 residues. Per germline, CDR1 SGHTA and CDR2 FQGNSA. The CDR3 DNA reads TGTGCCAGCAGCTTAAGGCTAGCGGGGGGCTCAAGCTCCTACGAGCAGTACTTC. Its translation is CASSLRLAGGSSSYEQYF.

The rearrangement joins TRBV3-1 (or the pseudogene TRBV3-2) to TRBJ1-1; D is unresolved. Looked up from germline, CDR1 is LGHDT and CDR2 is YNNKEL (reference sequence). V lost 1 base and J 4 bases, leaving 7 bases between the germline ends. The CDR3 covers 13 residues. The CDR3 loop is CASSQGASTEAFF. CDR3 DNA sequence: TGTGCCAGCAGCCAAGGGGCTTCCACTGAAGCTTTCTTT.

The V call is TRBV7-8, the J call TRBJ2-5; no definite D call. The CDR3 has 13 residues. V was trimmed by 2 bases and J by 4 bases, leaving 8 bases between them. In germline, CDR1 is SGHVS, CDR2 FQNEAQ. CDR3 region: CASSLSHGETQYF. The CDR3 DNA sequence: TGTGCCAGCAGCTTATCACATGGAGAGACCCAGTACTTC.

This clone has just a few counts. In nucleotides, the CDR3 is TGTGCCAGCATCTCGTACAATCAGCCCCAGCATTTT. Protein sequence: CASISYNQPQHF. The J gene is TRBJ1-5, the V gene TRBV6-5; no clear D. Trimming removed 7 bases at V and 3 bases at J, with 7 bases between. CDR3 length: 12 amino acids. In germline, CDR1 is MNHEY, CDR2 SVGAGI.

This chain links TRBV5-1 with TRBJ2-1; a possible D gene is TRBD2 (5 bases). V was trimmed by 0 bases and J by 9 bases, leaving 13 bases between them. CDR1 and CDR2 from the germline V gene are SGHRS and YFSETQ. This CDR3 has 14 amino acids. The CDR3 DNA is TGCGCCAGCAGCTTGGATGTTTCCAGCGGTGAGCAGTTCTTC. Encoded protein: CASSLDVSSGEQFF.

The CDR3 nucleotides are TGTGCCAGCAGCTCCAGACGGGGATCCGGGGGCTCCTACAATGAGCAGTTCTTC. It encodes CASSSRRGSGGSYNEQFF. The chain recombines TRBV7-3 with TRBJ2-1; D is possibly TRBD2 (6 bases). The V gene's germline CDR1 is SGHTA and CDR2 FQGTGA. This CDR3 is built from 18 residues. V lost 4 bases, J lost 0 bases, and 19 bases lay in between.

V is TRBV5-1 and J is TRBJ1-2; 11 bases line up with TRBD1. The CDR3 contains 17 residues. J gave up 7 bases and V 3 bases, and 14 bases lay outside the gene matches. Germline CDR1 is SGHRS and CDR2 is YFSETQ. The CDR3 bases are TGCGCCAGCAGCTCGGCGGTTTGGGACAGGGGGTTTGCTGGCTACACCTTC. This codes for CASSSAVWDRGFAGYTF.

The V gene is TRBV4-1, the J gene TRBJ2-1, with unresolved D. Trimming stripped 5 bases from V and 4 bases from J, with 9 bases between. The CDR3 is made up of 13 amino acids. CDR1 MGHRA and CDR2 YSYEKL come from the germline V gene. The CDR3 sequence: CASSVQKYNEQFF. For the CDR3, the DNA is TGCGCCAGCAGCGTACAGAAGTACAATGAGCAGTTCTTC.

In DNA, the CDR3 is TGTGCCAGCAGCTCCGGGTCCCAGTTTAACACTGAAGCTTTCTTT. Translating gives CASSSGSQFNTEAFF. The chain combines TRBV6-5 with TRBJ1-1; D gene uncertain. The CDR3 extends over 15 amino acids. Trimming left V 6 bases short and J 2 bases short, with 16 bases between. CDR1 and CDR2 from the germline V gene are MNHEY and SVGAGI.

The chain recombines TRBV7-9 with TRBJ1-1; D remains unclear. Trimming shortened V by 5 bases and J by 2 bases, and 9 bases separated the two germline ends. From germline, CDR1 is SEHNR and CDR2 FQNEAQ (reference sequence). CDR3 length equals 13 residues. The CDR3 spells CASSLDSNTEAFF. The CDR3 DNA follows: TGTGCCAGCAGCCTGGACTCTAACACTGAAGCTTTCTTT.

J is TRBJ1-1 and V is TRBV19; the D is unclear. Deletions cut 4 bases from V and 1 base from J, with 10 bases between. The germline V gene encodes CDR1 LNHDA and CDR2 SQIVND (reference sequence). The length of the CDR3 is 14 residues. The CDR3 spells CASSRARENTEAFF. In nucleotides, the CDR3 is TGTGCCAGTAGTAGGGCCCGGGAGAACACTGAAGCTTTCTTT.

The rearrangement joins TRBV9 to TRBJ1-4; D is unclear. The germline gives CDR1 SGDLS, CDR2 YYNGEE. CDR3 length equals 16 residues. V dropped 0 bases and J dropped 2 bases, with 11 bases sitting between them. CDR3 coding DNA: TGTGCCAGCAGCGTAGAAGGAGGGTGGACTAATGAAAAACTGTTTTTT. Protein product: CASSVEGGWTNEKLFF.

This clone was seen only once. The J gene is TRBJ1-3, the V gene TRBV4-1; a possible D gene is TRBD1 (5 bases). This CDR3 is built from 17 residues. With 0 bases removed from V and 4 bases from J, the gap between germline ends came to 16 bases. Germline V lookup: CDR1 MGHRA, CDR2 YSYEKL. The CDR3 reads CASSQDQGATAGNTIYF. Here the CDR3 DNA reads TGCGCCAGCAGCCAAGACCAAGGGGCCACTGCAGGAAACACCATATATTTT.

This clone was recorded a few times. V and J are TRBV19 and TRBJ1-1; no clear D. This CDR3 contains 13 residues. The V gene's germline CDR1 is LNHDA and CDR2 SQIVND (reference sequence). Trimming cost V 6 bases and J 3 bases, with 11 bases left between them. CDR3: CASSLMRDTEAFF. The CDR3 nucleotides are TGTGCCAGTAGCCTTATGCGGGACACTGAAGCTTTCTTT.

The V gene is TRBV5-1, the J gene TRBJ1-6; D is uncertain. V lost 2 bases and J 8 bases, leaving 11 bases between the germline ends. This CDR3 has 14 residues. Germline CDR1 is SGHRS and CDR2 is YFSETQ. The CDR3 bases are TGCGCCAGCAGCTTAAACCCTACGGATTCACCCCTCCACTTT. It specifies CASSLNPTDSPLHF. Based on the CDR3 plus reference TRBV5-1 and TRBJ1-6, the full variable domain is KAGVTQTPRYLIKTRGQQVTLSCSPISGHRSVSWYQQTPGQGLQFLFEYFSETQRNKGNFPGRFSGRQFSNSRSEMNVSTLELGDSALYLCASSLNPTDSPLHFGNGTRLTVT.

This clone was found once. The gene calls are TRBV7-3 and TRBJ2-7; D uncertain. Trimming stripped 1 base from V and 4 bases from J, with 11 bases between. The CDR3 covers 14 residues. Germline V gene data show CDR1 as SGHTA and CDR2 as FQGTGA. CDR3 DNA sequence: TGTGCCAGCAGCTTAAATGCAGGAATATACGAGCAGTACTTC. Its protein is CASSLNAGIYEQYF.

The chain combines TRBV9 with TRBJ2-2, with D perhaps matching TRBD1 (6 bases). V lost 2 bases, J lost 4 bases, and 9 bases lay in between. There are 14 residues in the CDR3. Germline V gene data show CDR1 as SGDLS and CDR2 as YYNGEE. DNA for the CDR3: TGTGCCAGCAGCGTGGGGGCGGGCACCGGGGAGCTGTTTTTT. This sequence encodes CASSVGAGTGELFF. The variable domain in full, completed from reference TRBV9 and TRBJ2-2, reads DSGVTQTPKHLITATGQRVTLRCSPRSGDLSVYWYQQSLDQGLQFLIQYYNGEERAKGNILERFSAQQFPDLHSELNLSSLELGDSALYFCASSVGAGTGELFFGEGSRLTVL.

This rearrangement joins TRBV25-1 to TRBJ2-3, with D possibly being TRBD1 (5 bases). The germline gives CDR1 MGHDK, CDR2 SYGVNS. This CDR3 region has 16 residues. V was trimmed by 1 base and J by 1 base, leaving 12 bases between them. The CDR3 DNA sequence: TGTGCCAGCAGTGAATCGATTAGGGGCGGCACAGATACGCAGTATTTT. Its translation: CASSESIRGGTDTQYF.

The J gene is TRBJ2-2, the V gene TRBV9; TRBD2 might be the D (6 bases). V lost 1 base and J lost 6, with 7 bases in between. The CDR3 is 13 amino acids. Germline V gene lookup returns CDR1 SGDLS and CDR2 YYNGEE. CDR3 residues: CASSVWGAGELFF. The CDR3, as DNA: TGTGCCAGCAGCGTATGGGGGGCCGGGGAGCTGTTTTTT.

The chain links TRBV19 to TRBJ1-5; a possible D gene is TRBD1 (6 bases). The CDR3 sequence is 15 residues long. Germline CDR1 reads LNHDA; CDR2 reads SQIVND (reference sequence). Trimming cost V 6 bases and J 3 bases, with 15 bases left between them. CDR3 DNA sequence: TGTGCCAGTAGAAGACAGGCACAAAACAATCAGCCCCAGCATTTT. Translating it yields CASRRQAQNNQPQHF.

This chain connects TRBV28 to TRBJ1-2, with a possible D match to TRBD1 (5 bases). CDR3 length: 15 amino acids. Germline V gene sequence: CDR1 MDHEN, CDR2 SYDVKM. V dropped 10 bases and J dropped 8 bases, with 26 bases sitting between them. CDR3 sequence reads: CATKEGVEWSWGYTF. Written as DNA, the CDR3 is TGTGCCACCAAGGAAGGGGTCGAGTGGAGCTGGGGCTACACCTTC.

V usage is TRBV5-1 and J usage is TRBJ1-1; 7 nucleotides match TRBD1. After removal of 6 bases from V and 0 bases from J, the junction contained 8 bases not matched to a gene. The CDR3 sequence is 15 residues long. CDR1 and CDR2 (germline): SGHRS, YFSETQ. For the CDR3, the DNA is TGCGCCAGCAAAGAGGGGGCAGCGCTGAACACTGAAGCTTTCTTT. Protein: CASKEGAALNTEAFF. Together with reference TRBV5-1 and TRBJ1-1, the CDR3 gives the full variable domain: KAGVTQTPRYLIKTRGQQVTLSCSPISGHRSVSWYQQTPGQGLQFLFEYFSETQRNKGNFPGRFSGRQFSNSRSEMNVSTLELGDSALYLCASKEGAALNTEAFFGQGTRLTVV.

The V call is TRBV30, the J call TRBJ2-1, with 8 bases fitting TRBD2. This CDR3 spans 14 amino acids. With V trimmed by 1 base and J by 8 bases, 7 bases remained unmatched. The germline gives CDR1 GTSNPN, CDR2 SVGIG (reference sequence). For the CDR3, the DNA is TGTGCCTGGAGTGGGGGACTAGAGGCGGATGAGCAGTTCTTC. Protein: CAWSGGLEADEQFF.

The V call is TRBV5-6, the J call TRBJ2-3; D may be TRBD2 (6 bases). The CDR3 is 14 amino acids. Germline-derived CDR1 and CDR2 are SGHDT and YYEEEE. The V and J ends lost 2 bases and 11 bases respectively, with 18 bases between them. The DNA for the CDR3 is TGTGCCAGCAGCTTTTGGAAGGTCCCCGGGGGGCAGTATTTT. Amino acids: CASSFWKVPGGQYF.

The rearrangement uses TRBV5-1 and TRBJ1-1; 9 bases are a match to TRBD1. J was trimmed by 11 bases and V by 2 bases; bases with no gene match: 4. The CDR3 has 12 amino acids. CDR1 is SGHRS and CDR2 is YFSETQ in the germline V gene. CDR3 loop: CASSLGTGMAFF. DNA of the CDR3: TGCGCCAGCAGCTTAGGGACAGGGATGGCTTTCTTT.

V gene TRBV10-2 combines with J gene TRBJ1-6, with a possible D match to TRBD1 (6 bases). V dropped 3 bases and J dropped 6 bases, with 24 bases sitting between them. CDR1 and CDR2 from the germline V gene are WSHSY and SAAADI. The CDR3 is 19 amino acids. CDR3 residues: CASSDVGAGDLLGNSPLHF. CDR3 nucleotide sequence: TGCGCCAGCAGTGACGTGGGGGCAGGGGACCTTCTTGGTAATTCACCCCTCCACTTT.

This clone was counted a few times. This chain links TRBV2 with TRBJ2-3; a weak D match, TRBD1 (5 bases). V lost 7 bases, J lost 0 bases, and 11 bases lay in between. The CDR3 has 14 amino acids. CDR1 is SNHLY and CDR2 is FYNNEI in the germline V gene. For the CDR3, the DNA is TGTGCCAGCACAGGTTACAGGAGCACAGATACGCAGTATTTT. Translated, it gives CASTGYRSTDTQYF.

CDR3 residues: CASSPTLAGWRGYTF. CDR3 DNA: TGTGCCAGCAGCCCTACCCTGGCAGGGTGGAGAGGCTACACCTTC. V gene TRBV7-8 combines with J gene TRBJ1-2; D perhaps matches TRBD1 (5 bases). V shed 5 bases and J shed 8 bases, with 21 bases lying between them. This CDR3 is 15 amino acids long. Per germline, CDR1 SGHVS and CDR2 FQNEAQ.

CDR3 loop: CATSRDLTTYGYTF. Written as DNA, the CDR3 is TGTGCCACCAGCAGAGATCTGACTACCTATGGCTACACCTTC. The chain recombines TRBV15 with TRBJ1-2; D gene unclear. With 0 bases removed from V and 4 bases from J, the gap between germline ends came to 9 bases. The CDR3 extends over 14 amino acids. Germline CDR1 LNHNV, CDR2 YYDKDF (reference sequence).